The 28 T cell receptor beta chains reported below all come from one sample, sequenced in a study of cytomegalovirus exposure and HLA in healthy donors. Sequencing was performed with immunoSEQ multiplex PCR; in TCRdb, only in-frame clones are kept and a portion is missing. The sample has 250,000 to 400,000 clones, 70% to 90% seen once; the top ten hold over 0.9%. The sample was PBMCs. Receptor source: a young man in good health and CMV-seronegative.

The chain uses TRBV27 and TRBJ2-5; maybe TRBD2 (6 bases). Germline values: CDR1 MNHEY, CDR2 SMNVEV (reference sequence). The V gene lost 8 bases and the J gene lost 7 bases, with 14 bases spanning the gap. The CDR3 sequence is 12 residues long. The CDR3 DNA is TGTGCCAGCGGGCCTAGCGTAGTGACCCAGTACTTC. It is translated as CASGPSVVTQYF.

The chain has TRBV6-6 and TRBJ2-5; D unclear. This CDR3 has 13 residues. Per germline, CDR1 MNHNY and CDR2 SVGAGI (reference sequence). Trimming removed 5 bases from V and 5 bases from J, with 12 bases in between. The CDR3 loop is CASSGNPGETQYF. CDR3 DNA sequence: TGTGCCAGCAGTGGAAACCCCGGGGAGACCCAGTACTTC.

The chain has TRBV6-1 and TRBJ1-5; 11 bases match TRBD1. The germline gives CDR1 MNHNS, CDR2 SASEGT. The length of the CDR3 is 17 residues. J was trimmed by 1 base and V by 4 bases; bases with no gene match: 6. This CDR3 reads CASSGGQGANSNQPQHF. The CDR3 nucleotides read TGTGCCAGCAGTGGAGGACAGGGGGCCAACAGCAATCAGCCCCAGCATTTT.

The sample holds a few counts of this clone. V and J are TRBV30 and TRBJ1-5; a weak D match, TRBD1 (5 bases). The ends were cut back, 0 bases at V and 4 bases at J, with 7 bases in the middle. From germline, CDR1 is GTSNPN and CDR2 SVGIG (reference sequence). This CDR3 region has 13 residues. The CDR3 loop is CAWSVKGNQPQHF. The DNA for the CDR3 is TGTGCCTGGAGTGTCAAGGGGAATCAGCCCCAGCATTTT. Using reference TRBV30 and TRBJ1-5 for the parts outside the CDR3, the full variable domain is SQTIHQWPATLVQPVGSPLSLECTVEGTSNPNLYWYRQAAGRGLQLLFYSVGIGQISSEVPQNLSASRPQDRQFILSSKKLLLSDSGFYLCAWSVKGNQPQHFGDGTRLSIL.

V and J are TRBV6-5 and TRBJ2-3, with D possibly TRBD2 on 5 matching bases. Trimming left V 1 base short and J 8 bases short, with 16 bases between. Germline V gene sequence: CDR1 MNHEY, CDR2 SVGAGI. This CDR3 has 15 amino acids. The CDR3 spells CASSYWGAGTGTQYF. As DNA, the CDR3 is TGTGCCAGCAGTTACTGGGGAGCCGGCACGGGTACGCAGTATTTT.

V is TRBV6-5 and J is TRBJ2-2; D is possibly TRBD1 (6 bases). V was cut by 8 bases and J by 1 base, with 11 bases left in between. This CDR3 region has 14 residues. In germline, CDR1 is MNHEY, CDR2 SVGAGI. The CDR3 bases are TGTGCCAGCCAGTGGGGGCTGAACACCGGGGAGCTGTTTTTT. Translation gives CASQWGLNTGELFF.

The CDR3: CAIRSGGRGDTQYF. In DNA, the CDR3 is TGTGCCATCAGGTCAGGGGGTCGAGGAGATACGCAGTATTTT. This rearrangement joins TRBV10-3 to TRBJ2-3, with TRBD1 matching 7 bases. In germline, CDR1 is ENHRY, CDR2 SYGVKD. J lost 5 bases, V lost 6 bases, and 8 bases had no gene match. The CDR3 spans 14 residues.

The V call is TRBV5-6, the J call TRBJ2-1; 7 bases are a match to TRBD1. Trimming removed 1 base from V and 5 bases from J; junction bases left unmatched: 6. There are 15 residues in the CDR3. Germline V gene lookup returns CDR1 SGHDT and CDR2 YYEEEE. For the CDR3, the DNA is TGTGCCAGCAGCTTGTTAGGGGGCGCGGACAATGAGCAGTTCTTC. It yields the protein CASSLLGGADNEQFF.

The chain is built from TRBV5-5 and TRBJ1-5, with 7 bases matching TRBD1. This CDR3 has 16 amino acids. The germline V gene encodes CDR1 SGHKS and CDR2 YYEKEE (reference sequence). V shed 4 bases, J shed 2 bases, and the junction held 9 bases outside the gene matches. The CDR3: CASSPRGAMGNQPQHF. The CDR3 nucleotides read TGTGCCAGCAGCCCCAGGGGGGCGATGGGCAATCAGCCCCAGCATTTT. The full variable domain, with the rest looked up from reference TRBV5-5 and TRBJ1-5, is DAGVTQSPTHLIKTRGQQVTLRCSPISGHKSVSWYQQVLGQGPQFIFQYYEKEERGRGNFPDRFSARQFPNYSSELNVNALLLGDSALYLCASSPRGAMGNQPQHFGDGTRLSIL.

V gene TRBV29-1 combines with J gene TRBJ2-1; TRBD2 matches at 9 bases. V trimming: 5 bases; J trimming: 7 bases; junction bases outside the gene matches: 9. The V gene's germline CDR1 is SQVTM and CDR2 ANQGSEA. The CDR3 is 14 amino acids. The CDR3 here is CSVLRGGIGNEQFF. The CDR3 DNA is TGCAGCGTTCTGCGGGGGGGAATAGGTAATGAGCAGTTCTTC.

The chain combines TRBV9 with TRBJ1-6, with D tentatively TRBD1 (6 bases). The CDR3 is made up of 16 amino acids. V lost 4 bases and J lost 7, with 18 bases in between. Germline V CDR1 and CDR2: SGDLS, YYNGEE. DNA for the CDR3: TGTGCCAGCAGCCGAGAGGGTGGGGGCGCGAATTCACCCCTCCACTTT. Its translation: CASSREGGGANSPLHF.

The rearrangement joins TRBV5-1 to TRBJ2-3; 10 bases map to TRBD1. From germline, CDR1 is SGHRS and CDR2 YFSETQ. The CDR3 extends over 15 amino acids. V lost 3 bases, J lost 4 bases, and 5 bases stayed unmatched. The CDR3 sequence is CASSSGQGEADTQYF. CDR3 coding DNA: TGCGCCAGCAGCTCTGGACAGGGGGAAGCAGATACGCAGTATTTT. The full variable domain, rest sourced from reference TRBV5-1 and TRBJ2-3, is KAGVTQTPRYLIKTRGQQVTLSCSPISGHRSVSWYQQTPGQGLQFLFEYFSETQRNKGNFPGRFSGRQFSNSRSEMNVSTLELGDSALYLCASSSGQGEADTQYFGPGTRLTVL.

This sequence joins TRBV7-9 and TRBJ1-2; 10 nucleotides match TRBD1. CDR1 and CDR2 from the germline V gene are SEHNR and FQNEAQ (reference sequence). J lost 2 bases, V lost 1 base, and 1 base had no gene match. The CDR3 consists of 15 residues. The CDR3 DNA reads TGTGCCAGCAGCTTAGGGACAGGGGGAAACTATGGCTACACCTTC. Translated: CASSLGTGGNYGYTF.

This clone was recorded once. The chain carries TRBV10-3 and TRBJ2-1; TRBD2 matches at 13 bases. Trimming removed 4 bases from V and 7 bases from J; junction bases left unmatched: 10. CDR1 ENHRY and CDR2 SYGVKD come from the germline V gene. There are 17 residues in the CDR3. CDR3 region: CAISVLTSGGASNEQFF. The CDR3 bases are TGTGCCATCAGTGTACTTACTAGCGGGGGGGCTTCAAATGAGCAGTTCTTC.

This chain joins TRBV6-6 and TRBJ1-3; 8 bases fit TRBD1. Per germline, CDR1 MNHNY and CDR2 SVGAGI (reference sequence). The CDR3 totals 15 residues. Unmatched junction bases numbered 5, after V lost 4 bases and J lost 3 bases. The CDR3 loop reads CASSFTGGGGNTIYF. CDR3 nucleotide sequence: TGTGCCAGCAGTTTTACAGGGGGTGGTGGAAACACCATATATTTT.

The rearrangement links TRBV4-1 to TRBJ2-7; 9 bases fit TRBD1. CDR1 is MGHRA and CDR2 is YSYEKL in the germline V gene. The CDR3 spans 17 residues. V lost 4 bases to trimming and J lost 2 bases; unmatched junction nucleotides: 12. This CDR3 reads CASSPGQGNLKTYEQYF. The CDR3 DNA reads TGCGCCAGCAGCCCTGGACAGGGGAATTTAAAGACCTACGAGCAGTACTTC.

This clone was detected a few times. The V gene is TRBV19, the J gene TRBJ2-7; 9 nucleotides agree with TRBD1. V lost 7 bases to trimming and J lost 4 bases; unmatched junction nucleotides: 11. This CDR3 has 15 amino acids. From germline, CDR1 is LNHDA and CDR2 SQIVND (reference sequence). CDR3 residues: CASTQQGAMGYEQYF. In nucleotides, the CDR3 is TGTGCCAGTACTCAACAGGGGGCAATGGGATACGAGCAGTACTTC.

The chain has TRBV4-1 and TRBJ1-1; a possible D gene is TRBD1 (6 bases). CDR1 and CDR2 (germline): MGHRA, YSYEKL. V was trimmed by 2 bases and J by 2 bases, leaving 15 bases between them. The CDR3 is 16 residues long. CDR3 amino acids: CASSQSGTGGNTEAFF. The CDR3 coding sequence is TGCGCCAGCAGCCAATCCGGAACGGGGGGCAACACTGAAGCTTTCTTT.

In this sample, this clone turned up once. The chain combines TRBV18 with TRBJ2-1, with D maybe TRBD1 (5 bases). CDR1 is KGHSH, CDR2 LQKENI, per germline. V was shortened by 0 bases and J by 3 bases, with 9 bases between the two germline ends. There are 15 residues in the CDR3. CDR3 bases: TGTGCCAGCTCACCACCAGGGGCCAGCTACAATGAGCAGTTCTTC. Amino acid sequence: CASSPPGASYNEQFF. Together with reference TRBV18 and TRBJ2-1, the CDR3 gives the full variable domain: NAGVMQNPRHLVRRRGQEARLRCSPMKGHSHVYWYRQLPEEGLKFMVYLQKENIIDESGMPKERFSAEFPKEGPSILRIQQVVRGDSAAYFCASSPPGASYNEQFFGPGTRLTVL.

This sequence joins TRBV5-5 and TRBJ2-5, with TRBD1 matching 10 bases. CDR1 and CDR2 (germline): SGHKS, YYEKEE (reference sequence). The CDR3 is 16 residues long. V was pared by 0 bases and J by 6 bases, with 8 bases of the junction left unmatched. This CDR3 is CASSLAPGQGTQTQYF. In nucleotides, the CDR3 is TGTGCCAGCAGCTTGGCACCGGGACAGGGGACCCAGACCCAGTACTTC.

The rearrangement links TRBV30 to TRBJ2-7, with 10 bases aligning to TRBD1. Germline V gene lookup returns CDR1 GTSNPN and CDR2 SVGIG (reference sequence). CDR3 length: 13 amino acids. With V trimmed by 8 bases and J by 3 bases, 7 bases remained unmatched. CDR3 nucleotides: TGTGCCCGGACGGGGGACAGGGGCTACGAGCAGTACTTC. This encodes CARTGDRGYEQYF.

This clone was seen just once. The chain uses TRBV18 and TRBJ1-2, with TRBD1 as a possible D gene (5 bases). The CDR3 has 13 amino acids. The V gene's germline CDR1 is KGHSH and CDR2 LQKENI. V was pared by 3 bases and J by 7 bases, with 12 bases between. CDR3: CASSPQGLSGYTF. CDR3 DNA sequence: TGTGCCAGCTCACCCCAGGGATTAAGTGGCTACACCTTC. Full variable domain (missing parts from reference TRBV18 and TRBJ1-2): NAGVMQNPRHLVRRRGQEARLRCSPMKGHSHVYWYRQLPEEGLKFMVYLQKENIIDESGMPKERFSAEFPKEGPSILRIQQVVRGDSAAYFCASSPQGLSGYTFGSGTRLTVV.

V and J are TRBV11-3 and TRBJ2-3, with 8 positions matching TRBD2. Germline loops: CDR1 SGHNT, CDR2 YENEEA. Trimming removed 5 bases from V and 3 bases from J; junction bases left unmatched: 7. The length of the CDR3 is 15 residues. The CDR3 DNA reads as TGTGCCAGCAGCCTACTAGCGGCTGGGACAGATACGCAGTATTTT. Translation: CASSLLAAGTDTQYF. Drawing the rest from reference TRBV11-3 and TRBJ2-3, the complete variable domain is EAGVVQSPRYKIIEKKQPVAFWCNPISGHNTLYWYLQNLGQGPELLIRYENEEAVDDSQLPKDRFSAERLKGVDSTLKIQPAELGDSAVYLCASSLLAAGTDTQYFGPGTRLTVL.

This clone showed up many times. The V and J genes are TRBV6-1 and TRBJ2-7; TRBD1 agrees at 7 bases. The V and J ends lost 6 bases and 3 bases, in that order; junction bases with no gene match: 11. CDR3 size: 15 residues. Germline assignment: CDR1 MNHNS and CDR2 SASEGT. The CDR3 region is CASSPLGTVLYEQYF. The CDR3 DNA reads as TGTGCCAGCAGCCCACTGGGGACAGTTCTCTACGAGCAGTACTTC.

CDR3 loop: CASSSQLSSRGVDTGELFF. CDR3 in DNA: TGTGCCAGCAGCTCACAACTATCTTCCAGGGGGGTCGACACCGGGGAGCTGTTTTTT. The chain employs TRBV7-8 and TRBJ2-2; maybe TRBD1 (7 bases). The CDR3 contains 19 residues. The V end lost 4 bases, the J end lost 3 bases, and 24 bases lay between the germline ends. Germline V gene sequence: CDR1 SGHVS, CDR2 FQNEAQ.

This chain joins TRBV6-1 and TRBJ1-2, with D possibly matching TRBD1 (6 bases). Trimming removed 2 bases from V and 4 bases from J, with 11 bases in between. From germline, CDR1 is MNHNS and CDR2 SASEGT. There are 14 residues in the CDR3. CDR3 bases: TGTGCCAGCAGTGAATTTGGGGGCGGCTATGGCTACACCTTC. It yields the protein CASSEFGGGYGYTF.

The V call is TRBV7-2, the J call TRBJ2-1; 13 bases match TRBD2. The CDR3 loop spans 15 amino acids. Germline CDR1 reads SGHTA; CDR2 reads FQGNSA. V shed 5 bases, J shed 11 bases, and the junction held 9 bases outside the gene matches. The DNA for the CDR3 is TGTGCCAGCAGCCCCACTAGCGGGGGGGGAAGTCAGCAGTTCTTC. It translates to CASSPTSGGGSQQFF.

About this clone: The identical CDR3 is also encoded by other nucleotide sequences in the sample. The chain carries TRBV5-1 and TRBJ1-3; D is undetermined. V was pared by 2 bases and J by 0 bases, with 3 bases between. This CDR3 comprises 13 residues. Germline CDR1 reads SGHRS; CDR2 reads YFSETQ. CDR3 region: CASSFNSGNTIYF. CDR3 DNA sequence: TGCGCCAGCAGCTTTAACTCTGGAAACACCATATATTTT. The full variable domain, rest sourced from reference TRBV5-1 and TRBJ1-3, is KAGVTQTPRYLIKTRGQQVTLSCSPISGHRSVSWYQQTPGQGLQFLFEYFSETQRNKGNFPGRFSGRQFSNSRSEMNVSTLELGDSALYLCASSFNSGNTIYFGEGSWLTVV.